The 32 T cell receptor beta chains below were found in one sample sequenced in a study of blood T cell repertoires in COVID-19. Assay: immunoSEQ multiplex PCR; the TCRdb copy retains only in-frame clones and omits some. Among about 200,000 clones listed, about 90% were seen once. The source material was PBMCs or T cells enriched from blood (not recorded which). The receptors stem from a woman aged 25-40 years with acute COVID-19.

The chain joins TRBV27 to TRBJ1-5; 7 bases are shared with TRBD1. The J segment lost 0 bases and the V segment lost 8 bases, leaving 13 bases of the junction unmatched. The CDR3 runs 17 residues. Germline values: CDR1 MNHEY, CDR2 SMNVEV (reference sequence). The chain's CDR3 is CASGALRDSYSNQPQHF. In DNA form, the CDR3 reads TGTGCCAGCGGAGCCCTCAGGGACAGTTATAGCAATCAGCCCCAGCATTTT.

The chain combines TRBV18 with TRBJ1-2; 10 bases match TRBD1. The ends lost 4 bases at V and 6 bases at J; junction bases unmatched: 8. This CDR3 has 15 residues. Germline V gene data show CDR1 as KGHSH and CDR2 as LQKENI. This CDR3 reads CASSHGTGVTDGYTF. In DNA form, the CDR3 reads TGTGCCAGCTCACACGGGACAGGGGTTACCGATGGCTACACCTTC.

This clone showed up just once. The CDR3 sequence: CASSSLGTGESNQPQHF. CDR3 bases: TGTGCCAGCTCATCACTTGGGACAGGGGAGAGCAATCAGCCCCAGCATTTT. The chain carries TRBV18 and TRBJ1-5, with 10 bases identical to TRBD1. The germline V gene encodes CDR1 KGHSH and CDR2 LQKENI. Trimming cost V 5 bases and J 1 base; bases outside gene matches: 8. The CDR3 extends over 17 amino acids.

The chain couples TRBV13 to TRBJ2-5, with 7 bases identical to TRBD2. Looked up from germline, CDR1 is PRHDT and CDR2 is FYEKMQ (reference sequence). This CDR3 is built from 16 residues. V lost 5 bases, J lost 2 bases, and 11 bases stayed unmatched. Here the CDR3 reads CASSPGWGGTQETQYF. CDR3 DNA: TGTGCCAGCAGCCCTGGATGGGGGGGGACTCAAGAGACCCAGTACTTC.

This rearrangement joins TRBV5-1 to TRBJ2-3; D is unresolved. With 0 bases removed from V and 2 bases from J, the gap between germline ends came to 7 bases. Germline CDR1 reads SGHRS; CDR2 reads YFSETQ. The CDR3 runs 14 residues. CDR3 sequence reads: CASSLASYTDTQYF. The CDR3 region has the DNA TGCGCCAGCAGCTTGGCGTCCTACACAGATACGCAGTATTTT.

The chain combines TRBV2 with TRBJ2-1; TRBD1 is a possible D gene (7 bases). The ends were cut back, 11 bases at V and 7 bases at J, with 18 bases in the middle. Germline CDR1 is SNHLY and CDR2 is FYNNEI. CDR3 length: 13 residues. CDR3 residues: CAQGQGGPNEQFF. In nucleotides, the CDR3 is TGTGCCCAGGGGCAGGGGGGTCCGAATGAGCAGTTCTTC. Looking up the rest from reference TRBV2 and TRBJ2-1 gives the full variable domain: EPEVTQTPSHQVTQMGQEVILRCVPISNHLYFYWYRQILGQKVEFLVSFYNNEISEKSEIFDDQFSVERPDGSNFTLKIRSTKLEDSAMYFCAQGQGGPNEQFFGPGTRLTVL.

J is TRBJ1-5 and V is TRBV9; 8 bases agree with TRBD1. CDR1 and CDR2 (germline): SGDLS, YYNGEE. V shed 4 bases, J shed 3 bases, and the junction held 6 bases outside the gene matches. The CDR3 runs 15 residues. This CDR3 is CASSPTGVNNQPQHF. DNA of the CDR3: TGTGCCAGCAGCCCGACAGGGGTCAACAATCAGCCCCAGCATTTT.

The rearrangement links TRBV7-2 to TRBJ1-1; no reliable D call. CDR3 size: 13 residues. The germline gives CDR1 SGHTA, CDR2 FQGNSA. The ends were cut back, 1 base at V and 8 bases at J, with 11 bases in the middle. The CDR3 DNA sequence: TGTGCCAGCAGCTTAGTCGGTAAGAGGGAAGCTTTCTTT. Its protein is CASSLVGKREAFF.

The chain uses TRBV3-1 (or the pseudogene TRBV3-2) and TRBJ2-1, with 14 bases matching TRBD2. The CDR3 covers 20 residues. The trim removed 4 bases at V and 8 bases at J, leaving 19 bases unmatched. CDR1 and CDR2 (germline): LGHDT, YNNKEL (reference sequence). CDR3 DNA: TGTGCCAGCAGCCTCCTCTTGACTAGCGGGGGGGCAATTGAGGAGGATGAGCAGTTCTTC. Its protein is CASSLLLTSGGAIEEDEQFF.

A single count supports this clone. The chain couples TRBV19 to TRBJ2-5; the match to TRBD2 covers 13 bases. Germline V lookup: CDR1 LNHDA, CDR2 SQIVND (reference sequence). V gave up 5 bases and J gave up 5 bases; unmatched junction bases: 5. The CDR3 totals 15 residues. For the CDR3, the DNA is TGTGCCAGTAGTTTCCGGACTAGCGGGGGCGAGACCCAGTACTTC. Amino acid sequence: CASSFRTSGGETQYF.

The gene calls are TRBV28 and TRBJ1-5, with 7 nucleotides matching TRBD1. After removal of 3 bases from V and 5 bases from J, the junction contained 10 bases not matched to a gene. The CDR3 has 16 amino acids. Germline CDR1 is MDHEN and CDR2 is SYDVKM. Here the CDR3 reads CASSLGTGTAHQPQHF. The CDR3 region has the DNA TGTGCCAGCAGTTTGGGGACCGGGACAGCACATCAGCCCCAGCATTTT.

The rearrangement joins TRBV9 to TRBJ2-2, with TRBD2 matching 14 bases. J was trimmed by 9 bases and V by 0 bases; bases with no gene match: 4. The CDR3 covers 16 residues. Germline V lookup: CDR1 SGDLS, CDR2 YYNGEE. The chain's CDR3 is CASSVDGTSGGRELFF. The CDR3 DNA reads TGTGCCAGCAGCGTAGACGGGACTAGCGGGGGTAGGGAGCTGTTTTTT. The full variable domain, its missing parts supplied by reference TRBV9 and TRBJ2-2, is DSGVTQTPKHLITATGQRVTLRCSPRSGDLSVYWYQQSLDQGLQFLIQYYNGEERAKGNILERFSAQQFPDLHSELNLSSLELGDSALYFCASSVDGTSGGRELFFGEGSRLTVL.

The rearrangement uses TRBV10-1 and TRBJ2-3, with D possibly matching TRBD2 (6 bases). V was cut by 3 bases and J by 4 bases, with 14 bases left in between. This CDR3 is 15 amino acids long. Germline CDR1 is WNHNN and CDR2 is SYGVQD (reference sequence). The CDR3 nucleotides are TGCGCCAGCAGTGAAGCGGGTGCAGCAGCAGATACGCAGTATTTT. Translated: CASSEAGAAADTQYF.

This clone was found a few times. The chain carries TRBV5-8 and TRBJ2-1, with D perhaps TRBD2 (7 bases). V was trimmed by 7 bases and J by 0 bases, leaving 17 bases between them. Germline loops: CDR1 SGHTS, CDR2 YDEGEE. This CDR3 region has 16 residues. The DNA of the CDR3 is TGTGCCAGCCTATCCCTGGGGGGGCACTCCTACAATGAGCAGTTCTTC. As protein: CASLSLGGHSYNEQFF.

The chain links TRBV7-2 to TRBJ1-4; TRBD1 aligns across 9 bases. The CDR3 loop spans 14 amino acids. The V and J ends lost 3 bases and 7 bases, in that order; junction bases with no gene match: 3. From germline, CDR1 is SGHTA and CDR2 FQGNSA. This CDR3 is CASSLGDRAEKLFF. The CDR3 coding sequence is TGTGCCAGCAGCTTGGGGGACAGGGCTGAAAAACTGTTTTTT.

V usage is TRBV3-1 (or the pseudogene TRBV3-2) and J usage is TRBJ2-1; 13 bases line up with TRBD2. CDR1 LGHDT and CDR2 YNNKEL come from the germline V gene (reference sequence). The V gene end was trimmed by 1 base and the J gene end by 0 bases; junction bases not matched to a gene: 3. The CDR3 totals 18 residues. In DNA form, the CDR3 reads TGTGCCAGCAGCCAAGGGACTAGCGGGGGTCGCTCCTACAATGAGCAGTTCTTC. As protein: CASSQGTSGGRSYNEQFF.

The rearrangement links TRBV24-1 to TRBJ2-5, with TRBD1 matching over 7 bases. The junction had 10 bases not matched to a gene; V was cut back by 4 bases and J by 0 bases. The germline V gene encodes CDR1 KGHDR and CDR2 SFDVKD. This CDR3 comprises 17 residues. The CDR3 reads CATSDLSTGTYQETQYF. DNA for the CDR3: TGTGCCACCAGTGACCTATCGACAGGGACGTACCAAGAGACCCAGTACTTC.

The chain recombines TRBV9 with TRBJ1-3; the match to TRBD1 covers 7 bases. The CDR3 is 19 residues long. The germline gives CDR1 SGDLS, CDR2 YYNGEE. V shed 3 bases and J 0 bases; nucleotides not matched to a gene: 15. The CDR3 nucleotides are TGTGCCAGCAGCGGACTAATGACAGGGCTCACTTACTCTGGAAACACCATATATTTT. It yields the protein CASSGLMTGLTYSGNTIYF.

The rearrangement uses TRBV24-1 and TRBJ2-6; D perhaps matches TRBD2 (7 bases). The CDR3 runs to 18 residues. The germline V gene has CDR1 KGHDR and CDR2 SFDVKD. The V end was cut by 6 bases, the J end by 2 bases, with 19 bases between. The chain's CDR3 is CATSQGGGILPGANVLTF. In nucleotides, the CDR3 is TGTGCCACCAGTCAAGGGGGAGGGATCCTACCTGGGGCCAACGTCCTGACTTTC.

The chain is built from TRBV29-1 and TRBJ1-2; 10 bases are a match to TRBD1. V lost 7 bases and J lost 5; bases outside the gene matches: 7. Germline CDR1 and CDR2: SQVTM and ANQGSEA. The CDR3 extends over 13 amino acids. In nucleotides, the CDR3 is TGCAGCGGATCGACAGGGGGCGCATATGGCTACACCTTC. Translation: CSGSTGGAYGYTF.

The chain couples TRBV3-1 (or the pseudogene TRBV3-2) to TRBJ2-3; D is uncertain. V was shortened by 2 bases and J by 5 bases, with 14 bases between the two germline ends. Germline V lookup: CDR1 LGHDT, CDR2 YNNKEL (reference sequence). The CDR3 is 15 amino acids. The CDR3 nucleotides read TGTGCCAGCAGCCAAAGAATGCGTTCGTTAGATACGCAGTATTTT. Encoded protein: CASSQRMRSLDTQYF.

V gene TRBV13 combines with J gene TRBJ1-4; tentative D call: TRBD1 (5 bases). The germline V and J ends were trimmed by 4 bases and 6 bases, with 12 bases remaining between them. Germline V CDR1 and CDR2: PRHDT, FYEKMQ (reference sequence). This CDR3 contains 14 residues. The DNA for the CDR3 is TGTGCCAGCAGCTCCGGGGGGATCGATGAAAAACTGTTTTTT. It yields the protein CASSSGGIDEKLFF.

The rearrangement links TRBV5-4 to TRBJ1-5, with a weak D call TRBD1 (5 bases). The CDR3 runs to 13 residues. The germline gives CDR1 SGHNT, CDR2 YYREEE (reference sequence). Trimming took off 3 bases at V and 4 bases at J, with 8 bases between the two ends. In nucleotides, the CDR3 is TGTGCCAGCAGCTACGGGGGGAATCAGCCCCAGCATTTT. Protein sequence: CASSYGGNQPQHF.

V gene TRBV5-4 combines with J gene TRBJ2-1; 10 positions agree with TRBD1. The CDR3 contains 14 residues. V lost 0 bases, J lost 8 bases, and 2 bases stayed unmatched. Germline V gene lookup returns CDR1 SGHNT and CDR2 YYREEE (reference sequence). The CDR3 protein is CASSLGGTGDEQFF. The CDR3 nucleotides read TGTGCCAGCAGCTTGGGCGGGACAGGGGATGAGCAGTTCTTC.

The rearrangement links TRBV18 to TRBJ1-5; 10 bases map to TRBD1. CDR3 length: 15 amino acids. Germline values: CDR1 KGHSH, CDR2 LQKENI. After removal of 6 bases from V and 2 bases from J, the junction contained 4 bases not matched to a gene. CDR3 loop: CASSPGTGGNQPQHF. The CDR3 DNA reads TGTGCCAGCTCTCCCGGGACAGGGGGCAATCAGCCCCAGCATTTT.

This chain uses TRBV15 with TRBJ1-5; maybe TRBD1 (6 bases). The CDR3 is 17 amino acids. CDR1 is LNHNV, CDR2 YYDKDF, per germline (reference sequence). The V gene lost 5 bases and the J gene lost 10 bases, with 27 bases spanning the gap. The CDR3: CATSETGTLVSVRPQHF. Written as DNA, the CDR3 is TGTGCCACCAGCGAAACCGGGACACTCGTATCGGTCCGACCCCAGCATTTT.

The chain links TRBV25-1 to TRBJ1-2, with TRBD1 identical over 9 bases. From germline, CDR1 is MGHDK and CDR2 SYGVNS. J lost 6 bases, V lost 5 bases, and 10 bases had no gene match. This CDR3 is 15 amino acids long. The CDR3 DNA reads as TGTGCCAGCAGTAAGGTCGGGACAGGGTTAGATGGCTACACCTTC. Protein sequence: CASSKVGTGLDGYTF.

This chain joins TRBV7-8 and TRBJ2-3, with 9 bases lining up with TRBD2. The CDR3 extends over 18 amino acids. The germline CDR1 and CDR2 sequences are SGHVS and FQNEAQ. After removal of 2 bases from V and 0 bases from J, the junction contained 9 bases not matched to a gene. The DNA for the CDR3 is TGTGCCAGCAGCTTACGGGCGGGGGGGGCCTCTAGCACAGATACGCAGTATTTT. Its protein product is CASSLRAGGASSTDTQYF.

This rearrangement joins TRBV9 to TRBJ1-2, with D possibly being TRBD1 (6 bases). Germline CDR1 SGDLS, CDR2 YYNGEE. Trimming took off 3 bases at V and 8 bases at J, with 11 bases between the two ends. This CDR3 has 12 amino acids. The CDR3: CASSDQGWGYTF. In DNA, the CDR3 is TGTGCCAGCAGCGATCAGGGGTGGGGCTACACCTTC.

V and J are TRBV3-1 (or the pseudogene TRBV3-2) and TRBJ2-1, with 12 positions matching TRBD2. This CDR3 region has 14 residues. J gave up 6 bases and V 7 bases, and 4 bases lay outside the gene matches. Germline values: CDR1 LGHDT, CDR2 YNNKEL (reference sequence). Written as DNA, the CDR3 is TGTGCCAGCAACCTAGCGGGGGGGCTCAATGAGCAGTTCTTC. Its translation: CASNLAGGLNEQFF.

V is TRBV19 and J is TRBJ1-5; 7 nucleotides line up with TRBD1. Germline CDR1 and CDR2: LNHDA and SQIVND (reference sequence). J gave up 0 bases and V 6 bases, and 5 bases lay outside the gene matches. This CDR3 contains 15 residues. CDR3 loop: CASRDTGVSNQPQHF. In DNA, the CDR3 is TGTGCCAGTAGGGATACAGGGGTTAGCAATCAGCCCCAGCATTTT.

The rearrangement uses TRBV5-1 and TRBJ1-1; perhaps TRBD1 as D (6 bases). The CDR3 loop spans 14 amino acids. From germline, CDR1 is SGHRS and CDR2 YFSETQ. The V and J ends lost 7 bases and 2 bases respectively, with 15 bases between them. CDR3 amino acids: CASGEQGANTEAFF. The CDR3 DNA is TGCGCCAGCGGAGAACAGGGTGCTAACACTGAAGCTTTCTTT.